These T cell receptor beta chains were read from a single sample in a study of shared clonotypes between healthy human individuals. The data were produced by immunoSEQ multiplex PCR, yet TCRdb's version contains in-frame clones alone and is incomplete. The sample consists of over a million clones, 95% to 97% of them appearing once. The sample comprised naive CD4+ T cells sorted from blood. Source of these receptors: a man between 25 and 39 years old in good health. Both conserved end residues are part of each CDR3. Fields, in order: D gene, V gene, clone size, J gene, CDR3 protein, CDR3 DNA. The D gene is left open where the match is weak. The size of a clone is reported for some rows only, either as once, few or many, or as a class for expanded clones.

>TRBD2|TRBV6-1|NA|TRBJ2-7
CASSSAGVPYF
TGTGCCAGCAGTTCCGCGGGGGTGCCGTACTTC
>TRBD2|TRBV7-3|once|TRBJ2-3
CASGTGGVDTQYF
TGTGCCAGCGGGACGGGGGGAGTCGATACGCAGTATTTT
>TRBD1|TRBV4-1|NA|TRBJ2-7
CASSRGQGDSYEQYF
TGCGCCAGCAGCCGCGGACAGGGTGATTCCTACGAGCAGTACTTC
>NA|TRBV7-2|NA|TRBJ2-7
CASKLGPGFSYEQYF
TGTGCCAGCAAATTGGGGCCAGGGTTTTCCTACGAGCAGTACTTC
>TRBD1|TRBV7-9|NA|TRBJ2-2
CASRGDRGYTGELFF
TGTGCCAGCAGAGGGGACAGGGGCTACACCGGGGAGCTGTTTTTT
>NA|TRBV27|NA|TRBJ2-5
CASWGRGRQETQYF
TGTGCCAGCTGGGGACGGGGCAGACAAGAGACCCAGTACTTC
>TRBD1|TRBV19|NA|TRBJ1-4
CASSMGQSYEKLFF
TGTGCCAGTAGTATGGGACAGTCATATGAAAAACTGTTTTTT
>NA|TRBV21-1|NA|TRBJ2-4
CGDTGNIQYF
TGTGGCGACACGGGAAACATTCAGTACTTC
>NA|TRBV5-1|NA|TRBJ2-2
CASSLGSGELFF
TGCGCCAGCAGCTTGGGTTCGGGGGAGCTGTTTTTT
>TRBD1|TRBV2|NA|TRBJ1-1
CASRVQGGNTEAFF
TGTGCCAGCAGGGTACAGGGGGGGAACACTGAAGCTTTCTTT
>NA|TRBV28|NA|TRBJ1-5
CASRLDGPSAQHF
TGTGCCAGCAGACTGGACGGACCCTCGGCCCAGCATTTT
>NA|TRBV27|NA|TRBJ2-1
CASSLSWGPQFF
TGTGCCAGCAGTTTATCATGGGGGCCACAGTTCTTC
>NA|TRBV2|once|TRBJ1-3
CASSVRSFNSGNTIYF
TGTGCCAGCAGTGTGAGGAGCTTCAACTCTGGAAACACCATATATTTT
>NA|TRBV18|NA|TRBJ1-4
CASSGATNEKLFF
TGTGCCAGCTCAGGTGCAACTAATGAAAAACTGTTTTTT
>NA|TRBV5-4|NA|TRBJ2-6
CATEAASGANVLTF
TGTGCCACCGAAGCGGCATCTGGGGCCAACGTCCTGACTTTC
>NA|TRBV27|NA|TRBJ1-3
CASSLIQISGNTIYF
TGTGCCAGCAGTTTAATACAGATCTCTGGAAACACCATATATTTT
>NA|TRBV6-4|NA|TRBJ2-2
CASSDSGGAATGELFF
TGTGCCAGCAGTGACTCGGGCGGGGCGGCCACCGGGGAGCTGTTTTTT
>NA|TRBV19|few|TRBJ1-2
CASSIGGTNYGYTF
TGTGCCAGTAGTATAGGAGGAACCAACTATGGCTACACCTTC
>NA|TRBV18|NA|TRBJ1-4
CASSPRVTGTNEKLFF
TGTGCCAGCTCACCACGAGTGACGGGTACTAATGAAAAACTGTTTTTT
>NA|TRBV10-1|NA|TRBJ2-2
CASSESSIRELFF
TGCGCCAGCAGTGAGTCCTCCATCCGGGAGCTGTTTTTT
>NA|TRBV7-8|NA|TRBJ2-7
CASSSRGAATYEQYF
TGTGCCAGCAGCTCCCGAGGGGCGGCAACCTACGAGCAGTACTTC
>TRBD1|TRBV19|NA|TRBJ1-1
CASSTRTGNTEAFF
TGTGCCAGTAGTACCCGGACAGGGAACACTGAAGCTTTCTTT
>TRBD2|TRBV27|NA|TRBJ2-5
CASSPSPTEGGRASETQYF
TGTGCCAGCAGTCCATCACCGACCGAGGGCGGGAGAGCGAGTGAGACCCAGTACTTC
>NA|TRBV12-5|NA|TRBJ2-2
CASGAKLDFANTGELFF
TGTGCTAGTGGTGCCAAACTAGATTTCGCGAACACCGGGGAGCTGTTTTTT
>NA|TRBV18|NA|TRBJ2-1
CASSPTLGGTQQFF
TGTGCCAGCTCACCTACCCTTGGAGGGACGCAGCAGTTCTTC
>NA|TRBV6-6|once|TRBJ1-1
CASSPGGSTEAFF
TGTGCCAGCAGCCCCGGGGGGTCCACTGAAGCTTTCTTT
>TRBD1|TRBV19|NA|TRBJ1-5
CASSMGGTGANQPQHF
TGTGCCAGTAGTATGGGTGGGACAGGGGCAAATCAGCCCCAGCATTTT
>TRBD2|TRBV9|NA|TRBJ2-1
CASSVGGTSTNEQFF
TGTGCCAGCAGCGTAGGAGGGACTAGCACGAATGAGCAGTTCTTC
>TRBD1|TRBV6-4|NA|TRBJ2-7
CASSVDGDRGEQYF
TGTGCCAGCAGTGTAGATGGGGACAGGGGCGAGCAGTACTTC
>TRBD2|TRBV9|NA|TRBJ2-7
CASSSAASGRHEQYF
TGTGCCAGCAGCTCCGCCGCTAGCGGGAGGCACGAGCAGTACTTC
>NA|TRBV15|NA|TRBJ2-2
CATSRNLQEWGTGELFF
TGTGCCACCAGCAGAAACTTACAAGAATGGGGGACCGGGGAGCTGTTTTTT
>NA|TRBV6-6|few|TRBJ1-1
CASSYVSDKAFF
TGTGCCAGCAGTTACGTCTCCGATAAAGCTTTCTTT
>TRBD1|TRBV5-1|NA|TRBJ1-1
CASSWERGQGGNTEAFF
TGCGCCAGCAGCTGGGAGAGGGGACAGGGAGGGAACACTGAAGCTTTCTTT
>NA|TRBV28|NA|TRBJ2-7
CASGLAFVDEQYF
TGTGCCAGCGGTTTAGCATTCGTCGACGAGCAGTACTTC
>NA|TRBV9|NA|TRBJ1-1
CASTETGNQNTEAFF
TGTGCCAGCACCGAAACCGGGAACCAGAACACTGAAGCTTTCTTT
>TRBD2|TRBV28|NA|TRBJ2-1
CASSRTSRDEQFF
TGTGCCAGCAGTCGGACTAGTCGCGATGAGCAGTTCTTC
>TRBD1|TRBV2|NA|TRBJ2-5
CASSQDRGQETQYF
TGTGCCAGCAGTCAAGACAGGGGCCAAGAGACCCAGTACTTC